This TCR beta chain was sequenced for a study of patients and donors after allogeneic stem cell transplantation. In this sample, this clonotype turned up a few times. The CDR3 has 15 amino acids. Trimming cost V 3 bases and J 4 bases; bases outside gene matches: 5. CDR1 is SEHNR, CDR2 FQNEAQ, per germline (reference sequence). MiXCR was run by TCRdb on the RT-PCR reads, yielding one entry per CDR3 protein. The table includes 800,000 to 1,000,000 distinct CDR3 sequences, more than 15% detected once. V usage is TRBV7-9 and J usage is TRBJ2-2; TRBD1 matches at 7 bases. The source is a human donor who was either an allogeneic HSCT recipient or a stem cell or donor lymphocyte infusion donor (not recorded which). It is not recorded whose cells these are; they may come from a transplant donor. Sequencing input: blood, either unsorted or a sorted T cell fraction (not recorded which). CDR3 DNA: TGTGCCAGCAGCTTTCAGACAGGGACCACCGGGGAGCTGTTTTTT. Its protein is CASSFQTGTTGELFF. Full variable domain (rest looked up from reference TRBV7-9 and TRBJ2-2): DTGVSQNPRHKITKRGQNVTFRCDPISEHNRLYWYRQTLGQGPEFLTYFQNEAQLEKSRLLSDRFSAERPKGSFSTLEIQRTEQGDSAMYLCASSFQTGTTGELFFGEGSRLTVL.